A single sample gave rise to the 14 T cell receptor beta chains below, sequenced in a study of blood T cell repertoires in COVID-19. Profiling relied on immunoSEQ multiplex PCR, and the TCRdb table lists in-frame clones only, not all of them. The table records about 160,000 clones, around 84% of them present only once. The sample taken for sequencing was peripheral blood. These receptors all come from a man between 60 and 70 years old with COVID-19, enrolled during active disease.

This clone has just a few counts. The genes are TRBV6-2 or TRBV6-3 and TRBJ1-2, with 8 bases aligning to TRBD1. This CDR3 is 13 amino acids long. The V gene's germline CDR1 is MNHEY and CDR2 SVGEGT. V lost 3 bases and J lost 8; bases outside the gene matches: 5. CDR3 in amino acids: CASSYAGGGGYTF. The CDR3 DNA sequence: TGTGCCAGCAGTTATGCAGGGGGCGGAGGCTACACCTTC.

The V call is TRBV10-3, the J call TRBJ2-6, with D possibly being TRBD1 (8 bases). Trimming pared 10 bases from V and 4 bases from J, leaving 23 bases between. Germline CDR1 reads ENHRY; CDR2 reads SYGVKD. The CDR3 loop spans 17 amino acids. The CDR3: CATGAPQGGLGANVLTF. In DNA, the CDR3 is TGTGCCACTGGGGCACCACAGGGGGGGCTAGGGGCCAACGTCCTGACTTTC.

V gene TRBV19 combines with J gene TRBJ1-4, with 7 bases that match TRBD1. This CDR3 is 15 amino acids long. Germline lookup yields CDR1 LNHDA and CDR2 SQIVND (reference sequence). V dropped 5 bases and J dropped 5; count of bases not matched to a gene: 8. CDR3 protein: CASSVQGSDNEKLFF. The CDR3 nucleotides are TGTGCCAGTAGTGTACAGGGGTCTGACAATGAAAAACTGTTTTTT.

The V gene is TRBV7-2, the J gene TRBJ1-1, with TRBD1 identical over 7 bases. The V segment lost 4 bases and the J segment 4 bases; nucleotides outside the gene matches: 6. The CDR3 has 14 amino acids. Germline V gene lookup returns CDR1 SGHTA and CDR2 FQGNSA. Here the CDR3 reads CASSSGGTGTEAFF. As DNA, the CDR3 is TGTGCCAGCAGCTCAGGGGGGACGGGCACTGAAGCTTTCTTT.

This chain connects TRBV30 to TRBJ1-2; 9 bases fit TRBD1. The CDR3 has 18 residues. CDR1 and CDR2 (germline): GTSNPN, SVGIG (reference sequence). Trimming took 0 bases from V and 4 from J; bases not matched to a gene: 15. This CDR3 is CAWSVAGQGTKRSYGYTF. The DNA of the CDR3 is TGTGCCTGGAGTGTAGCGGGACAGGGAACCAAGAGGTCCTATGGCTACACCTTC.

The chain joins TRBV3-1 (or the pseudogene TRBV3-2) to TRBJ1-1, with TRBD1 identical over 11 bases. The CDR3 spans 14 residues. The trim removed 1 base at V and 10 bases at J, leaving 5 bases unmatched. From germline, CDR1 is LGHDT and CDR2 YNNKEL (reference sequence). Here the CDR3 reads CASSQGDRGIRAFF. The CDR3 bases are TGTGCCAGCAGCCAAGGGGACAGGGGGATCCGAGCTTTCTTT.

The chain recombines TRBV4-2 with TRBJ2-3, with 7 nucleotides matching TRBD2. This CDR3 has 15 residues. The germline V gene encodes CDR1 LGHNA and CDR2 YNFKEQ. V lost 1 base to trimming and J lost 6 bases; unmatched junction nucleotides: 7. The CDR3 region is CASSQADRGVDTQYF. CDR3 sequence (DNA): TGTGCCAGCAGCCAAGCGGACCGGGGGGTGGATACGCAGTATTTT.

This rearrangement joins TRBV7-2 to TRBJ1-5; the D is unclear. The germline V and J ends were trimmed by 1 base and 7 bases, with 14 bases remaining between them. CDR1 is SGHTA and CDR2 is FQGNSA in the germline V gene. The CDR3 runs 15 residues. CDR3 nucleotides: TGTGCCAGCAGCTTAGTAGGCGGGGAGTCGCAGCCCCAGCATTTT. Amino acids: CASSLVGGESQPQHF.

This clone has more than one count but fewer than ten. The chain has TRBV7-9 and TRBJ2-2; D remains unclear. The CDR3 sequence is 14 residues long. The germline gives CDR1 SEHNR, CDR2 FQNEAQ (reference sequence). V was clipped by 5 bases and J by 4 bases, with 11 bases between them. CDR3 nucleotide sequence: TGTGCCAGCAGCCTAGATAAATCCACCGGGGAGCTGTTTTTT. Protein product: CASSLDKSTGELFF. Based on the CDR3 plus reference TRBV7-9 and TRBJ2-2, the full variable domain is DTGVSQNPRHKITKRGQNVTFRCDPISEHNRLYWYRQTLGQGPEFLTYFQNEAQLEKSRLLSDRFSAERPKGSFSTLEIQRTEQGDSAMYLCASSLDKSTGELFFGEGSRLTVL.

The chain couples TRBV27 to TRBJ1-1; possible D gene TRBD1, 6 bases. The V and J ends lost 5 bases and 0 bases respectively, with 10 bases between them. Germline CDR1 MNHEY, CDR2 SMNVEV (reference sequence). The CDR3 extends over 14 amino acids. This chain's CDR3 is CASSRQELNTEAFF. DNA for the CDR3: TGTGCCAGCAGTCGACAGGAACTGAACACTGAAGCTTTCTTT.

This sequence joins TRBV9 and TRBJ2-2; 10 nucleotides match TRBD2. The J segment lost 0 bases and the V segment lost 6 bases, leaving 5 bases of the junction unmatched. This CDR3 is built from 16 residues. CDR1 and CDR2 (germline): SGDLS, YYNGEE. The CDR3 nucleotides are TGTGCCAGCAAAGGGCTAGCGGGAGCGAACACCGGGGAGCTGTTTTTT. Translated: CASKGLAGANTGELFF.

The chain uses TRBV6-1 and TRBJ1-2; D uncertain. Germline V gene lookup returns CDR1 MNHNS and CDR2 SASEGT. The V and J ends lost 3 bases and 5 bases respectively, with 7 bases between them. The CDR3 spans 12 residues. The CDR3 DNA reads TGTGCCAGCAGTGACGAGCCGTATGGCTACACCTTC. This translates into CASSDEPYGYTF.

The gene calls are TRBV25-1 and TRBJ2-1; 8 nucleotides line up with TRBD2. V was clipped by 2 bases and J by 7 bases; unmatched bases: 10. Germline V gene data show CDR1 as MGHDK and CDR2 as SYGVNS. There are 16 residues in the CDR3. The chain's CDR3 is CASSETGSGSWNEQFF. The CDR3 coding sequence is TGTGCCAGCAGTGAAACCGGGAGCGGGAGCTGGAATGAGCAGTTCTTC.

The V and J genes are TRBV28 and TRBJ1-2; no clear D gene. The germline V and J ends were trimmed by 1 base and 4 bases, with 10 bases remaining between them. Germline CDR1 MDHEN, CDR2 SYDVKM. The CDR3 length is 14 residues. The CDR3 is CASSLSWGVYGYTF. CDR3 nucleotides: TGTGCCAGCAGTTTATCTTGGGGAGTCTATGGCTACACCTTC.